A selection of T cell receptor beta chains follows, all from one sample in a study of cytomegalovirus exposure and HLA in healthy donors. The table came from immunoSEQ multiplex PCR; TCRdb's copy has only in-frame clones and leaves some out. The table records over 70,000 clones, 74% of them present only once. Sequencing was performed on PBMCs. The source is a human donor in good health. CDR3s include the opening cysteine and the closing phenylalanine or tryptophan. Each record gives: V gene, clone size, D gene, J gene, CDR3 DNA, CDR3 protein. D genes are given only for firm matches. Size tells how often a clone was seen (once, few, many) or the class of an expanded clone, and some rows leave it out.

v_gene: TRBV5-1; abundance: few; d_gene: .; j_gene: TRBJ2-5; CDR3nt: TGCGCCAGCAGCATGGATCTCCCCTACGGAGAGACCCAGTACTTC; CDR3aa: CASSMDLPYGETQYF
v_gene: TRBV29-1; abundance: .; d_gene: TRBD2; j_gene: TRBJ2-1; CDR3nt: TGCAGCGTCCAGGGCGGGACTAGCGGGAGACTCGAGCAGTTCTTC; CDR3aa: CSVQGGTSGRLEQFF
v_gene: TRBV27; abundance: few; d_gene: TRBD2; j_gene: TRBJ2-1; CDR3nt: TGTGCCAGCAGTCCCAACAGCGGGAGTCGTAACAATGAGCAGTTCTTC; CDR3aa: CASSPNSGSRNNEQFF
v_gene: TRBV5-6; abundance: .; d_gene: TRBD2; j_gene: TRBJ2-3; CDR3nt: TGTGCCAGCAGCTTCCGGACTAGCGGTGACACAGATACGCAGTATTTT; CDR3aa: CASSFRTSGDTDTQYF
v_gene: TRBV9; abundance: .; d_gene: .; j_gene: TRBJ2-2; CDR3nt: TGTGCCAGCAGCGTAGTGTGGGCGGGCGGGGAGCTGTTTTTT; CDR3aa: CASSVVWAGGELFF
v_gene: TRBV4-1; abundance: once; d_gene: TRBD2; j_gene: TRBJ2-3; CDR3nt: TGCGCCAGCAGCCAAGATACTAGCGGGAGGGCCTTCACAGATACGCAGTATTTT; CDR3aa: CASSQDTSGRAFTDTQYF
v_gene: TRBV30; abundance: few; d_gene: .; j_gene: TRBJ2-7; CDR3nt: TGTGCCTGGAATCGGGACACCTACGAGCAGTACTTC; CDR3aa: CAWNRDTYEQYF
v_gene: TRBV14; abundance: .; d_gene: TRBD2; j_gene: TRBJ2-2; CDR3nt: TGTGCCAGCAGCCAGGGCATAGCGGGAGAAATCAACGGGGAGCTGTTTTTT; CDR3aa: CASSQGIAGEINGELFF
v_gene: TRBV5-1; abundance: .; d_gene: TRBD1; j_gene: TRBJ2-2; CDR3nt: TGCGCCAGCACCTCCGGACAGGGGGAAACCGGGGAGCTGTTTTTT; CDR3aa: CASTSGQGETGELFF
v_gene: TRBV2; abundance: few; d_gene: TRBD2; j_gene: TRBJ2-3; CDR3nt: TGTGCCAGCAGTAAGGAGGGAGGGGATACGCAGTATTTT; CDR3aa: CASSKEGGDTQYF
v_gene: TRBV6-1; abundance: .; d_gene: TRBD2; j_gene: TRBJ2-1; CDR3nt: TGTGCCAGCAGTGAAGCGGGACTAGTGGCGGTCGACGATGAGCAGTTCTTC; CDR3aa: CASSEAGLVAVDDEQFF
v_gene: TRBV15; abundance: .; d_gene: TRBD1; j_gene: TRBJ1-5; CDR3nt: TGTGCCACCAGCTGGGACAGGGGGACTCAGCCCCAGCATTTT; CDR3aa: CATSWDRGTQPQHF
v_gene: TRBV6-5; abundance: .; d_gene: TRBD2; j_gene: TRBJ2-2; CDR3nt: TGTGCCAGCAGTTCCGGACTAGCCGGGGAGCTGTTTTTT; CDR3aa: CASSSGLAGELFF
v_gene: TRBV25-1; abundance: few; d_gene: .; j_gene: TRBJ2-7; CDR3nt: TGTGCCAGCAGTGAAGACATATACGAGCAGTACTTC; CDR3aa: CASSEDIYEQYF
v_gene: TRBV9; abundance: few; d_gene: TRBD2; j_gene: TRBJ2-2; CDR3nt: TGTGCCAGCAGCGCTCTGGGGGGGGCCGGGGAGCTGTTTTTT; CDR3aa: CASSALGGAGELFF
v_gene: TRBV4-1; abundance: .; d_gene: TRBD1; j_gene: TRBJ1-5; CDR3nt: TGCGCCAGCAGCCAAGATCAGGGGGCTGGTCAGCCCCAGCATTTT; CDR3aa: CASSQDQGAGQPQHF
v_gene: TRBV6-5; abundance: .; d_gene: TRBD2; j_gene: TRBJ2-7; CDR3nt: TGTGCCGTAGCGGCGGGAGCCAGGGACGAGCAGTACTTC; CDR3aa: CAVAAGARDEQYF
v_gene: TRBV10-3; abundance: .; d_gene: TRBD1; j_gene: TRBJ1-1; CDR3nt: TGTGCCACCATGGACAGGGAGACTGAAGCTTTCTTT; CDR3aa: CATMDRETEAFF
v_gene: TRBV30; abundance: .; d_gene: .; j_gene: TRBJ2-7; CDR3nt: TGTGCCTGGACATGGGGAGGCTCCTACGAGCAGTACTTC; CDR3aa: CAWTWGGSYEQYF
v_gene: TRBV18; abundance: .; d_gene: TRBD2; j_gene: TRBJ2-7; CDR3nt: TGTGCCAGCTCACCAGACGCGGGAGGGTGGGCCTACGAGCAGTACTTC; CDR3aa: CASSPDAGGWAYEQYF
v_gene: TRBV7-8; abundance: .; d_gene: TRBD2; j_gene: TRBJ2-1; CDR3nt: TGTGCCAGCAGCTCGCCGGGACTAGCGTACAATGAGCAGTTCTTC; CDR3aa: CASSSPGLAYNEQFF
v_gene: TRBV6-5; abundance: .; d_gene: TRBD1; j_gene: TRBJ1-1; CDR3nt: TGTGCCAGCGGGACAGGGGATAAAGGTGAAGCTTTCTTT; CDR3aa: CASGTGDKGEAFF
v_gene: TRBV5-6; abundance: .; d_gene: .; j_gene: TRBJ1-4; CDR3nt: TGTGCCAGCAGCTTGGAGCCCTCCATTAATGAAAAACTGTTTTTT; CDR3aa: CASSLEPSINEKLFF
v_gene: TRBV7-3; abundance: .; d_gene: TRBD1; j_gene: TRBJ2-3; CDR3nt: TGTGCCAGCAGCCCCGACAGGGGGGTAACAGATACGCAGTATTTT; CDR3aa: CASSPDRGVTDTQYF
v_gene: TRBV5-4; abundance: .; d_gene: TRBD2; j_gene: TRBJ2-7; CDR3nt: TGTGCCAGCACCAGGGAGGGAAGGAAGCAGTACTTC; CDR3aa: CASTREGRKQYF
v_gene: TRBV5-8; abundance: .; d_gene: .; j_gene: TRBJ2-7; CDR3nt: TGTGCCAGCAGCTTGGACAGGGGCGGAGGGACCTACGAGCAGTACTTC; CDR3aa: CASSLDRGGGTYEQYF
v_gene: TRBV5-4; abundance: medium-sized; d_gene: TRBD1; j_gene: TRBJ1-2; CDR3nt: TGTGCCAGCAGCTTCCGGGACAGGGGCATCTATGGCTACACCTTC; CDR3aa: CASSFRDRGIYGYTF
v_gene: TRBV6-6; abundance: .; d_gene: TRBD2; j_gene: TRBJ2-7; CDR3nt: TGTGCCAGCAGTCTGAGCGGGAGTAAGACCTACGAGCAGTACTTC; CDR3aa: CASSLSGSKTYEQYF
v_gene: TRBV9; abundance: .; d_gene: TRBD2; j_gene: TRBJ2-2; CDR3nt: TGTGCCAGCAGCGCGGAAGTAGCGGGCACCGGGGAGCTGTTTTTT; CDR3aa: CASSAEVAGTGELFF
v_gene: TRBV6-4; abundance: .; d_gene: .; j_gene: TRBJ1-1; CDR3nt: TGTGCCAGCAGTGAGCAGGGGAGCACTGAAGCTTTCTTT; CDR3aa: CASSEQGSTEAFF
v_gene: TRBV7-8; abundance: .; d_gene: .; j_gene: TRBJ2-7; CDR3nt: TGTGCCAGCAGCTTAGCGCGGGCCAGCGCGGGCGAGCAGTACTTC; CDR3aa: CASSLARASAGEQYF
v_gene: TRBV5-1; abundance: few; d_gene: TRBD1; j_gene: TRBJ2-7; CDR3nt: TGCGCCAGTTCGGGACAGGGCGGCTCCTACGAGCAGTACTTC; CDR3aa: CASSGQGGSYEQYF
v_gene: TRBV30; abundance: .; d_gene: .; j_gene: TRBJ1-1; CDR3nt: TGTGCCTGGATGAGGGTTATGAACACTGAAGCTTTCTTT; CDR3aa: CAWMRVMNTEAFF
v_gene: TRBV6-5; abundance: .; d_gene: .; j_gene: TRBJ1-5; CDR3nt: TGTGCCAGCATATCCGGAGGGGTGAGTCAGCCCCAGCATTTT; CDR3aa: CASISGGVSQPQHF
v_gene: TRBV19; abundance: .; d_gene: TRBD2; j_gene: TRBJ2-7; CDR3nt: TGTGCCAGTAGTAAATCCGGGACTAGCGGGAGGAGCTCCTACGAGCAGTACTTC; CDR3aa: CASSKSGTSGRSSYEQYF
v_gene: TRBV28; abundance: .; d_gene: TRBD1; j_gene: TRBJ1-5; CDR3nt: TGTGCCAGCAGTCGGACAGGGGGCTATCAGCCCCAGCATTTT; CDR3aa: CASSRTGGYQPQHF
v_gene: TRBV28; abundance: .; d_gene: .; j_gene: TRBJ2-7; CDR3nt: TGTGCCACACAGGGGGGGGCCTACGAGCAGTACTTC; CDR3aa: CATQGGAYEQYF
v_gene: TRBV7-8; abundance: .; d_gene: TRBD2; j_gene: TRBJ2-7; CDR3nt: TGTGCCAGCAGCTTAGCGACTAGCGGAGCCCGTGGGCAGTACTTC; CDR3aa: CASSLATSGARGQYF
v_gene: TRBV6-1; abundance: .; d_gene: .; j_gene: TRBJ1-1; CDR3nt: TGTGCCAGCAGTGAAACGGTCCTCCGTTACACTGAAGCTTTCTTT; CDR3aa: CASSETVLRYTEAFF
v_gene: TRBV2; abundance: .; d_gene: TRBD2; j_gene: TRBJ2-3; CDR3nt: TGTGCCAGCAGTTTAGCGGGAACGGATACGCAGTATTTT; CDR3aa: CASSLAGTDTQYF
v_gene: TRBV10-3; abundance: .; d_gene: .; j_gene: TRBJ1-3; CDR3nt: TGTGCCATCAATGGACCGGGGGGCTCTGGAAACACCATATATTTT; CDR3aa: CAINGPGGSGNTIYF
v_gene: TRBV27; abundance: .; d_gene: TRBD1; j_gene: TRBJ2-3; CDR3nt: TGTGCCAGCAGTTTACCAGGACAGGGAAACACAGATACGCAGTATTTT; CDR3aa: CASSLPGQGNTDTQYF
v_gene: TRBV30; abundance: .; d_gene: .; j_gene: TRBJ1-4; CDR3nt: TGTGCCTGGAGCTGGGACACAACCTCGAAACTGTTTTTT; CDR3aa: CAWSWDTTSKLFF
v_gene: TRBV6-1; abundance: once; d_gene: TRBD1; j_gene: TRBJ2-2; CDR3nt: TGTGCCAGCAGTCAGGCAGGGGGTACCGGGGAGCTGTTTTTT; CDR3aa: CASSQAGGTGELFF
v_gene: TRBV10-2; abundance: .; d_gene: .; j_gene: TRBJ1-5; CDR3nt: TGCGCCAGCCGGGACAACTATAGCAATCAGCCCCAGCATTTT; CDR3aa: CASRDNYSNQPQHF
v_gene: TRBV6-1; abundance: .; d_gene: TRBD2; j_gene: TRBJ2-2; CDR3nt: TGTGCCAGCAGTGTAATGATAGCGGGAGATACCGGGGAGCTGTTTTTT; CDR3aa: CASSVMIAGDTGELFF
v_gene: TRBV10-3; abundance: once; d_gene: .; j_gene: TRBJ2-1; CDR3nt: TGTGCCATCAGTGTGTCGGTAGCGAGAAGCTCCTACAATGAGCAGTTCTTC; CDR3aa: CAISVSVARSSYNEQFF
v_gene: TRBV4-1; abundance: .; d_gene: .; j_gene: TRBJ2-5; CDR3nt: TGCGCCAGCAGCCCGTACCCTATAATCGGGACCCAGTACTTC; CDR3aa: CASSPYPIIGTQYF
v_gene: TRBV13; abundance: .; d_gene: .; j_gene: TRBJ2-1; CDR3nt: TGTGCCAGCAGCCGTCTAGCTGACTACAATGAGCAGTTCTTC; CDR3aa: CASSRLADYNEQFF
v_gene: TRBV7-9; abundance: .; d_gene: .; j_gene: TRBJ1-2; CDR3nt: TGTGCCAGCAGCTTAGAAAGCAGCGATAACTATGGCTACACCTTC; CDR3aa: CASSLESSDNYGYTF
v_gene: TRBV6-6; abundance: .; d_gene: .; j_gene: TRBJ1-1; CDR3nt: TGTGCCAGCAGTGGCTTGGGCATGAACACTGAAGCTTTCTTT; CDR3aa: CASSGLGMNTEAFF
v_gene: TRBV6-5; abundance: .; d_gene: TRBD1; j_gene: TRBJ2-7; CDR3nt: TGTGCCAGCAGTTACGGACAGGGGGGTTACGAGCAGTACTTC; CDR3aa: CASSYGQGGYEQYF